These 5 T cell receptor beta chains share one sample of origin, sequenced in a study of Ad26.COV2.S vaccination and SARS-CoV-2 variants. Only in-frame clones appear in the TCRdb table, and some are missing; sequencing was by immunoSEQ multiplex PCR. Of more than 150,000 clones in the sample, 70% to 90% are singletons; the top ten hold about 5.9%. The sample consisted of peripheral blood, taken after recovery from COVID-19. The receptors stem from a human donor who had recovered from COVID-19.

J is TRBJ1-3 and V is TRBV28, with D possibly TRBD1 on 6 matching bases. V was pared by 3 bases and J by 0 bases, with 9 bases between. This CDR3 has 15 amino acids. Germline V gives CDR1 MDHEN, CDR2 SYDVKM. CDR3 nucleotides: TGTGCCAGCAGTTTGGGGACATACTCTGGAAACACCATATATTTT. Translating it yields CASSLGTYSGNTIYF.

The J gene is TRBJ1-2, the V gene TRBV5-6; D gene unclear. This CDR3 spans 15 amino acids. Germline V gives CDR1 SGHDT, CDR2 YYEEEE. The ends were cut back, 0 bases at V and 2 bases at J, with 11 bases in the middle. In DNA, the CDR3 is TGTGCCAGCAGCTTGGGCTCAGGACTAAACTATGGCTACACCTTC. This codes for CASSLGSGLNYGYTF.

This chain connects TRBV3-1 (or the pseudogene TRBV3-2) to TRBJ1-1, with D hard to call. The CDR3 sequence is 15 residues long. The germline V and J ends were trimmed by 0 bases and 0 bases, with 8 bases remaining between them. CDR1 and CDR2 from the germline V gene are LGHDT and YNNKEL (reference sequence). CDR3 nucleotide sequence: TGTGCCAGCAGCCAAGAGGGGTACATGAACACTGAAGCTTTCTTT. This codes for CASSQEGYMNTEAFF.

This clone was found once. V gene TRBV6-1 combines with J gene TRBJ1-3; possible D gene TRBD1, 5 bases. Germline V gives CDR1 MNHNS, CDR2 SASEGT. V was trimmed by 0 bases and J by 7 bases, leaving 7 bases between them. The CDR3 is 13 residues long. The CDR3 sequence is CASSEAGGNTIYF. CDR3 sequence (DNA): TGTGCCAGCAGTGAAGCGGGGGGGAACACCATATATTTT.

This chain joins TRBV5-1 and TRBJ2-3; 11 bases are a match to TRBD2. J lost 1 base, V lost 2 bases, and 3 bases had no gene match. Germline V CDR1 and CDR2: SGHRS, YFSETQ. The CDR3 has 16 residues. The CDR3 region has the DNA TGCGCCAGCAGCTTTCTTAGCGGGAGGGGCACAGATACGCAGTATTTT. Its translation is CASSFLSGRGTDTQYF. Combining the CDR3 with reference TRBV5-1 and TRBJ2-3 gives the whole variable domain KAGVTQTPRYLIKTRGQQVTLSCSPISGHRSVSWYQQTPGQGLQFLFEYFSETQRNKGNFPGRFSGRQFSNSRSEMNVSTLELGDSALYLCASSFLSGRGTDTQYFGPGTRLTVL.